The rows below give T cell receptor beta chains drawn from one sample of a study of technical replicates of blood from a handful of donors. Sequencing used immunoSEQ multiplex PCR; TCRdb keeps in-frame clones, though not all of them. The sample has 75,000 to 95,000 clones, around 94% seen once. The sample taken for sequencing was T cells isolated from PBMCs. The origin of the receptors is a human donor in good health. The CDR3 runs from the conserved cysteine through the conserved F or W. D genes are given only for firm matches. A clone size is listed for some rows: how often the clone was seen (once, few, many), or a class if it is expanded.

TRBJ2-1 TRBV9 TRBD2 - TGTGCCAGCAGCTTAATAGCGGGGTACTCCTACAATGAGCAGTTCTTC CASSLIAGYSYNEQFF
TRBJ2-1 TRBV28 - - TGTGCCAGCAGTGCCTTCCGGGACTTAGAGAACAATGAGCAGTTCTTC CASSAFRDLENNEQFF
TRBJ2-7 TRBV5-4 - once TGTGCCAGCAGCTTGGGGTCGGGCTACGAGCAGTACTTC CASSLGSGYEQYF
TRBJ2-3 TRBV29-1 TRBD2 - TGCAGCGAACTAGCGGGAAGCACAGATACGCAGTATTTT CSELAGSTDTQYF
TRBJ2-1 TRBV27 TRBD1 once TGTGCCAGCAGCTCCGGGACAGGGAGGAATGAGCAGTTCTTC CASSSGTGRNEQFF
TRBJ1-1 TRBV28 TRBD1 - TGTGCCAGCGGGACAGGGGTTATTGAAGCTTTCTTT CASGTGVIEAFF
TRBJ1-4 TRBV6-1 TRBD1 - TGTGCCAGCAATAGGGACAGGGGAAGTGAAAAACTGTTTTTT CASNRDRGSEKLFF
TRBJ2-2 TRBV2 - - TGTGCCAGCAGTCCCGGTGGAGGGGGCCTCGCTTTCGGGGAGCTGTTTTTT CASSPGGGGLAFGELFF
TRBJ2-7 TRBV29-1 - - TGCAGCGTAGTGTACACCTACGAGCAGTACTTC CSVVYTYEQYF
TRBJ1-5 TRBV7-6 TRBD1 - TGTGCCAGCAGCCAAGATTCTGTACCAGGGGGTAGTCAGCCCCAGCATTTT CASSQDSVPGGSQPQHF
TRBJ1-3 TRBV5-4 TRBD1 - TGTGCCAGCAGCCGGGACAGTTTCTCTGGAAACACCATATATTTT CASSRDSFSGNTIYF
TRBJ2-7 TRBV30 TRBD1 - TGTGCCTGGACAGGGGGCACCTACGAGCAGTACTTC CAWTGGTYEQYF
TRBJ1-2 TRBV6-5 - - TGTGCCAGTAAAAACAGGGTATCTCGGCAAGGCTACACCTTC CASKNRVSRQGYTF
TRBJ2-1 TRBV13 TRBD1 - TGTGCCAGCAGCGACAGACAGGGGGCTGGCAATGAGCAGTTCTTC CASSDRQGAGNEQFF
TRBJ2-7 TRBV6-6 - - TGTGCCAGCAGTTACGAGGCAGGACGGGGTCGAGAGCAGTACTTC CASSYEAGRGREQYF
TRBJ2-7 TRBV7-2 TRBD2 - TGTGCCAGCACCTCTTCTAGCGGGAGCCCAACCTACGAGCAGTACTTC CASTSSSGSPTYEQYF
TRBJ1-1 TRBV29-1 - - TGCAGCGCTAGAGGGAAGTACACTGAAGCTTTCTTT CSARGKYTEAFF
TRBJ2-7 TRBV5-5 - - TGTGCCAGCAGCCCAACAACCGGGATTATCTACGAGCAGTACTTC CASSPTTGIIYEQYF
TRBJ2-1 TRBV4-3 TRBD2 - TGCGCCAGCAGGGAAATAGCGGGAGGCCCCTACAATGAGCAGTTCTTC CASREIAGGPYNEQFF
TRBJ1-3 TRBV6-5 TRBD1 - TGTGCCAGCAGCCCGGGACAGGGGGCTGGAAACACCATATATTTT CASSPGQGAGNTIYF
TRBJ1-2 TRBV7-9 - - TGTGCCAGCAGCCCAGGGGCCGCGGGCTATGGCTACACCTTC CASSPGAAGYGYTF
TRBJ2-5 TRBV28 - once TGTGCCAGCAGTTTAGGGGCTTGGGAGACCCAGTACTTC CASSLGAWETQYF
TRBJ2-7 TRBV30 - - TGCTCTATCAACGAGCAGTACTTC CSINEQYF
TRBJ2-3 TRBV6-5 - - TGTGCCAGCAGTTATGGGCTAGCGCAAGATACGCAGTATTTT CASSYGLAQDTQYF
TRBJ2-7 TRBV4-3 TRBD1 - TGCGCCAGCAGCCAAGTGGGACAGGCGAACTACGAGCAGTACTTC CASSQVGQANYEQYF
TRBJ2-5 TRBV9 TRBD2 - TGTGCCAGCAGCGTTCAACTAGCGGGAGGGATCGAGACCCAGTACTTC CASSVQLAGGIETQYF